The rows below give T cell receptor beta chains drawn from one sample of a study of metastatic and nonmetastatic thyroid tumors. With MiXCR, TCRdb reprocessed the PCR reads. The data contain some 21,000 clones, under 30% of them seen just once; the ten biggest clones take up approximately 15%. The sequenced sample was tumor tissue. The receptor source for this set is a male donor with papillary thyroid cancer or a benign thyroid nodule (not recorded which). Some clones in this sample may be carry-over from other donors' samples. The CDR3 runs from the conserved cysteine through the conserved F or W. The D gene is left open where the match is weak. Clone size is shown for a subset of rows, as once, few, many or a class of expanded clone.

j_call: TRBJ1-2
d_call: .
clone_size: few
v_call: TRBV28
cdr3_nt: TGTGCCAGCAGTTATGATAACACCCAACAAAACTATGGCTACACCTTC
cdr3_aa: CASSYDNTQQNYGYTF

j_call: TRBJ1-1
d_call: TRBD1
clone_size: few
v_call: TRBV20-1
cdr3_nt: TGCAGTGCTAGAGATCCGCGTCCTAGGGACAGGGGCAATATGAACACTGAAGCTTTCTTT
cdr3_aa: CSARDPRPRDRGNMNTEAFF

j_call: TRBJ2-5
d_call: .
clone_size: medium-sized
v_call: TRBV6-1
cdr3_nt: TGTGCCAGCAGTGATCGGGTGGAGACCCAGTACTTC
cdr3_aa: CASSDRVETQYF

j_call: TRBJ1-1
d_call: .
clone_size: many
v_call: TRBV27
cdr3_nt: TGTGCCAGCAAACCGGAGGACTATATGAACACTGAAGCTTTCTTT
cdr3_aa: CASKPEDYMNTEAFF

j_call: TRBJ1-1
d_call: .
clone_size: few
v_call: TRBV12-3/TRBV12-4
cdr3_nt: TGTGCCAGCAGTTTACGTGTAGAGAACACTGAAGCTTTCTTT
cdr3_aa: CASSLRVENTEAFF

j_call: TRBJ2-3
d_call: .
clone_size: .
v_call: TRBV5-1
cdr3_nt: TGCGCCAGCAGCTCATGGCCTGGGACAACAAATACGCAGTATTTT
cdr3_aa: CASSSWPGTTNTQYF

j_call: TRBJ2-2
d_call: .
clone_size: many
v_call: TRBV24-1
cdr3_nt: TGTGCCACCAGTGCGCTGGGACTCCGGGGAGGCACCGGGGAGCTGTTTTTT
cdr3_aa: CATSALGLRGGTGELFF

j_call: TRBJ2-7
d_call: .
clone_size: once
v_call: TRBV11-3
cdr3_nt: TGCGCCAGCAGCCGTGGTCGGGGGAACGAGCAGTACTTC
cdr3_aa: CASSRGRGNEQYF

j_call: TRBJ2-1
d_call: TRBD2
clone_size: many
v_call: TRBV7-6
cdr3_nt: TGTGCCAGCAGCTTAGGAGGGCAGGGAGGGAATGAGCAGTTCTTC
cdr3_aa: CASSLGGQGGNEQFF

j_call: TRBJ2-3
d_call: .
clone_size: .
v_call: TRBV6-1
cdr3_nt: TGTGCCAGCAGGGAGGTAAACACAGATACGCAGTATTTT
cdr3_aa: CASREVNTDTQYF

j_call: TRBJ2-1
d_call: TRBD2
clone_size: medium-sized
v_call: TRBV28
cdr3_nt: TGTGCCAGCAGCCCGACTAGCGGGACTTTCAATGAGCAGTTCTTC
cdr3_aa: CASSPTSGTFNEQFF